This T cell receptor (beta chain) derives from a study of blood T cell repertoires in COVID-19. Sequenced by immunoSEQ multiplex PCR; TCRdb stores in-frame clones only, minus some. Seen here are around 100,000 clones, more than 75% observed once, and the top ten hold approximately 1.5%. The sequence was obtained from a man aged 40-50 years with acute or convalescent COVID-19. The sequenced sample was peripheral blood.

The CDR3 DNA reads as TGTGCCAGTAGTGCAAAGGGACTATCATCCTACGAGCAGTACTTC. Translation gives CASSAKGLSSYEQYF. The rearrangement joins TRBV19 to TRBJ2-7; 7 bases are a match to TRBD2. The CDR3 has 15 amino acids. Germline trimming cut 5 bases from V and 1 base from J; bases unmatched to any gene: 8. Per germline, CDR1 LNHDA and CDR2 SQIVND (reference sequence).